This paragraph covers one T cell receptor (beta chain) sequence. Its specificity is not known. This record comes from a study of T-cell reconstitution after alpha-beta-depleted transplantation in children. Regarding the study as a whole: Several hundred expanded graft clones reportedly were the source of alpha-beta T cells about two months after transplant.

Unique molecular identifiers were used to barcode this TCRbeta library. MiXCR, applied by TCRdb to the PCR reads, yields one record per CDR3 protein. Here the sample spans 600,000 or so distinct CDR3 sequences, more than 20% being singletons. This receptor was identified in a boy younger than two who had a stem cell transplant for acute myeloid leukemia, so the T cells may come from the graft donor. Specimen: PBMCs, mostly from graft donor cells, collected 360 days after TCRalphabeta/CD19-depleted stem cell transplant.

The CDR3 DNA is TGTGCCAGCAGTTTATCGGCTCGCGGGGATGAAAAACTGTTTTTT. It specifies CASSLSARGDEKLFF. The chain joins TRBV27 to TRBJ1-4; D is unclear. Trimming removed 0 bases from V and 6 bases from J, with 11 bases in between. Germline V gene lookup returns CDR1 MNHEY and CDR2 SMNVEV (reference sequence). This CDR3 comprises 15 residues. Looking up the rest from reference TRBV27 and TRBJ1-4 gives the full variable domain: EAQVTQNPRYLITVTGKKLTVTCSQNMNHEYMSWYRQDPGLGLRQIYYSMNVEVTDKGDVPEGYKVSRKEKRNFPLILESPSPNQTSLYFCASSLSARGDEKLFFGSGTQLSVL.